These T cell receptor beta chains were read from a single sample in a study of Ad26.COV2.S vaccination and SARS-CoV-2 variants. Produced via immunoSEQ multiplex PCR; TCRdb's table is partial and in-frame only. The table shows roughly 700,000 clones, with roughly 90% occurring only once. The sample was peripheral blood, taken in a trial of Ad26.COV2.S vaccine versus placebo. The receptors originated from a person aged 18-65 years who received the Ad26.COV2.S COVID-19 vaccine or a placebo. CDR3s include the opening cysteine and the closing phenylalanine or tryptophan. The order of the fields is clone size, D gene, J gene, V gene, CDR3 DNA, CDR3 protein. A D gene is named only where the DNA matches it firmly. Size is omitted from some rows. Given values are once, few, many or a class for expanded clones.

. | TRBD2 | TRBJ2-2 | TRBV10-3 | TGTGCCATCAGTTCTCAACTAGCGGCCGGGGAGCTGTTTTTT | CAISSQLAAGELFF
. | . | TRBJ2-7 | TRBV29-1 | TGCAGCGTTGGAAACCCTAGGGATACCTACGAGCAGTACTTC | CSVGNPRDTYEQYF
. | TRBD2 | TRBJ2-7 | TRBV5-4 | TGTGCCAGCAGCTCGGGACTAGCGGGAGGTGGTTCCTACGAGCAGTACTTC | CASSSGLAGGGSYEQYF
. | . | TRBJ2-1 | TRBV5-5 | TGTGCCACTTGTTGGACAGACGACTCCTACAATGAGCAGTTCTTC | CATCWTDDSYNEQFF
. | . | TRBJ1-2 | TRBV30 | TGTGCCTTTTATTTAGGGACGGACTATGGCTACACCTTC | CAFYLGTDYGYTF
. | TRBD2 | TRBJ2-3 | TRBV9 | TGTGCCAGCAGCGTAAGGCCGGGGACTAGCGGACCTAATACGCAGTATTTT | CASSVRPGTSGPNTQYF
few | TRBD2 | TRBJ2-5 | TRBV7-9 | TGTGCCAGCAGCTCCCGACCCCTAGCGGGGGGCCAAGAGACCCAGTACTTC | CASSSRPLAGGQETQYF
. | . | TRBJ1-6 | TRBV30 | TGTGCCTGGATCCACCGCAGGGGTAATTCACCCCTCCACTTT | CAWIHRRGNSPLHF
. | . | TRBJ2-1 | TRBV5-4 | TGTGCCAGCAAAAGACCGAACCCAAGCGGTGAGCAGTTCTTC | CASKRPNPSGEQFF
. | . | TRBJ2-7 | TRBV11-2 | TGTGCCAGCAGCTTAGGCCCACAGGACGAGCAGTACTTC | CASSLGPQDEQYF
. | TRBD1 | TRBJ2-7 | TRBV5-1 | TGCGCCAGCAGCGGGGGACAGACTGGTGTCCACGAGCAGTACTTC | CASSGGQTGVHEQYF
. | . | TRBJ2-1 | TRBV6-4 | TGTGCCAGCAGTGAAGGGGGAGCGGGGAATGAGCAGTTCTTC | CASSEGGAGNEQFF
. | . | TRBJ1-2 | TRBV4-3 | TGCGCCAGCAGCCAAGAGGCGAGCGGCTACACCTTC | CASSQEASGYTF
. | TRBD1 | TRBJ2-2 | TRBV3-1/TRBV3-2 | TGTGCCAGCAGCTGGGACAGGGGGCAGGAGGAGCTGTTTTTT | CASSWDRGQEELFF
. | . | TRBJ2-1 | TRBV6-4 | TGTGCCAGCACTAGAGACCCATTCTCCCACAATGAGCAGTTCTTC | CASTRDPFSHNEQFF
. | TRBD2 | TRBJ2-3 | TRBV6-5 | TGTGCCAGCAGTTCCTTACTAGCGGGGGACACAGATACGCAGTATTTT | CASSSLLAGDTDTQYF
. | TRBD1 | TRBJ2-1 | TRBV27 | TGTGCCAGCAGTTCCTCGGGACAGCTATACAATGAGCAGTTCTTC | CASSSSGQLYNEQFF
. | TRBD1 | TRBJ1-6 | TRBV7-2 | TGTGCCAGCAGCTTAACAGGGGCAGGGAATTCACCCCTCCACTTT | CASSLTGAGNSPLHF
. | TRBD1 | TRBJ2-5 | TRBV6-5 | TGTGCCAGCAGTTTTAGGACAGGGGGGAAAGAGACCCAGTACTTC | CASSFRTGGKETQYF
. | . | TRBJ2-1 | TRBV5-1 | TGCGCCAGCAGCTTGGCCCCGCAGCACCCCTCCTACAATGAGCAGTTCTTC | CASSLAPQHPSYNEQFF
. | TRBD1 | TRBJ1-5 | TRBV30 | TGTGCCTGGAGTCCAACGACAGGGGATCAGCCCCAGCATTTT | CAWSPTTGDQPQHF
. | TRBD1 | TRBJ2-7 | TRBV10-3 | TGTGCCATCAGTGAGGTGACAGGGGGTGCCGAGCAGTACTTC | CAISEVTGGAEQYF
. | TRBD2 | TRBJ2-1 | TRBV4-1 | TGCGCCAGCAGCCTTCGACTAGCGGGGGGTCACAATGAGCAGTTCTTC | CASSLRLAGGHNEQFF
. | . | TRBJ1-5 | TRBV12-2 | TGTGCAAGTCGCTTAGCCCCTCCGACAGGTACTCCCCTGCCGCCCCAGCATTTT | CASRLAPPTGTPLPPQHF
. | TRBD2 | TRBJ2-3 | TRBV3-1/TRBV3-2 | TGTGCCAGCAGTCCTACCCCGGGAGGGGATACGCAGTATTTT | CASSPTPGGDTQYF
. | . | TRBJ2-7 | TRBV6-2/TRBV6-3 | TGTGCCAGCAGTTACGGTAACAAGATCTCCTACGAGCAGTACTTC | CASSYGNKISYEQYF
. | . | TRBJ2-3 | TRBV27 | TGTGCCAGCAGACGGGGAGGAGGCACAGATACGCAGTATTTT | CASRRGGGTDTQYF
. | . | TRBJ2-5 | TRBV18 | TGTGCCAGCTCACCATTCTTCAAGTACAGGCAAGAGACCCAGTACTTC | CASSPFFKYRQETQYF
. | TRBD2 | TRBJ2-3 | TRBV7-9 | TGTGCCAGCAGCTTGGCCCCGGGGGGTAGCGCCGCCACAGATACGCAGTATTTT | CASSLAPGGSAATDTQYF
once | TRBD2 | TRBJ2-2 | TRBV5-1 | TGCGCCAGCAGCTTGGGCAGCGGGGGTCGCACCGGGGAGCTGTTTTTT | CASSLGSGGRTGELFF
once | TRBD1 | TRBJ1-1 | TRBV27 | TGTGCCAGCAGTGTCCGACAGGGGGTGAACACTGAAGCTTTCTTT | CASSVRQGVNTEAFF
once | . | TRBJ1-6 | TRBV21-1 | TGTGCCAGCAGCGCCCCGGGGGGGGGATTTAATTCACCCCTCCACTTT | CASSAPGGGFNSPLHF
. | TRBD2 | TRBJ2-7 | TRBV19 | TGTGCCAGTAGTATAGTAGCGGGTGTGTACGAGCAGTACTTC | CASSIVAGVYEQYF
. | . | TRBJ2-3 | TRBV4-2 | TGTGCCAGCAGCCAAGAACCCCGGCCTTTCACAGATACGCAGTATTTT | CASSQEPRPFTDTQYF
. | . | TRBJ2-2 | TRBV24-1 | TGTGCCACCAGTGCGGGGGATTGGGGGGAGCTGTTTTTT | CATSAGDWGELFF
. | . | TRBJ1-1 | TRBV5-1 | TGCGCCAGCAGATCCTTGGGGGACACTGAAGCTTTCTTT | CASRSLGDTEAFF
. | . | TRBJ2-7 | TRBV2 | TGTGCCAGCGACCCAGGGGGGTCGCGCGAGCAGTACTTC | CASDPGGSREQYF
. | . | TRBJ2-2 | TRBV11-3 | TGTGCCAGCAGCTTGCAGAACACCGGGGAGCTGTTTTTT | CASSLQNTGELFF
. | . | TRBJ2-2 | TRBV27 | TGTGCCAGCAGAAACCCGAACACCGGGGAGCTGTTTTTT | CASRNPNTGELFF
. | . | TRBJ2-2 | TRBV27 | TGTGCCAGCAGCGCCCGGGGGGCATTCGACACCGGGGAGCTGTTTTTT | CASSARGAFDTGELFF